Listed here are 20 T cell receptor beta chains from one sample, sequenced in a study of OX40 agonist ivuxolimab in advanced cancers. Clones were read by immunoSEQ multiplex PCR, and TCRdb kept only the in-frame ones, dropping some. The sample contains roughly 34,000 clones, around 90% of which appear only once. Sequencing used CD4+ or CD8+ T cells sorted from blood, obtained in a trial of the OX40 agonist ivuxolimab. The receptors originated from an adult with an advanced solid tumor such as melanoma, head and neck, liver or kidney cancer.

The chain uses TRBV5-4 and TRBJ2-1, with D hard to call. Germline values: CDR1 SGHNT, CDR2 YYREEE (reference sequence). The V end was cut by 4 bases, the J end by 7 bases, with 12 bases between. The CDR3 runs to 13 residues. CDR3 loop: CASSPEPVNEQFF. DNA for the CDR3: TGTGCCAGCAGCCCTGAACCAGTTAATGAGCAGTTCTTC.

The chain links TRBV5-1 to TRBJ2-6; D remains ambiguous. Germline V gives CDR1 SGHRS, CDR2 YFSETQ. Trimming took off 0 bases at V and 0 bases at J, with 10 bases between the two ends. The length of the CDR3 is 17 residues. The CDR3 nucleotides are TGCGCCAGCAGCTTGGGTCGAACCCTCTCTGGGGCCAACGTCCTGACTTTC. Amino acids: CASSLGRTLSGANVLTF.

The genes are TRBV10-1 and TRBJ2-1; D remains ambiguous. Deletions cut 0 bases from V and 6 bases from J, with 9 bases between. Germline values: CDR1 WNHNN, CDR2 SYGVQD (reference sequence). This CDR3 contains 14 residues. CDR3 amino acids: CASSESGIPNEQFF. DNA of the CDR3: TGCGCCAGCAGTGAGTCGGGTATTCCCAATGAGCAGTTCTTC.

J is TRBJ2-7 and V is TRBV18; no firm D call. In germline, CDR1 is KGHSH, CDR2 LQKENI. The CDR3 contains 14 residues. Trimming left V 2 bases short and J 6 bases short, with 14 bases between. The CDR3 nucleotides are TGTGCCAGCTCACCAAGGGTGCAGGAAGGCGAGCAGTACTTC. It translates to CASSPRVQEGEQYF.

J is TRBJ2-3 and V is TRBV14; D perhaps matches TRBD1 (5 bases). The V gene's germline CDR1 is SGHDN and CDR2 FVKESK. Deletions cut 0 bases from V and 5 bases from J, with 18 bases between. The CDR3 extends over 17 amino acids. CDR3 protein: CASSQEPWATDKDTQYF. Written as DNA, the CDR3 is TGTGCCAGCAGCCAAGAGCCTTGGGCCACGGACAAAGATACGCAGTATTTT.

This chain connects TRBV28 to TRBJ2-7; either TRBD1 or TRBD2 may fit D (5 bases each). The germline V gene has CDR1 MDHEN and CDR2 SYDVKM. The CDR3 has 15 residues. Trimming cost V 6 bases and J 3 bases, with 18 bases left between them. The CDR3, as DNA: TGTGCCAGCAGCGAGGGGACCCTTAGGAGCTACGAGCAGTACTTC. Its translation is CASSEGTLRSYEQYF.

The genes are TRBV18 and TRBJ2-5, with D uncertain. Trimming took off 1 base at V and 5 bases at J, with 8 bases between the two ends. CDR3 length: 13 residues. CDR1 and CDR2 from the germline V gene are KGHSH and LQKENI. CDR3 region: CASSPLHWETQYF. CDR3 DNA sequence: TGTGCCAGCTCACCACTTCATTGGGAGACCCAGTACTTC.

Details on this clone: This sample also contains other DNA sequences that code for the same CDR3. The V and J genes are TRBV30 and TRBJ1-5; D is uncertain. This CDR3 contains 13 residues. Germline CDR1 reads GTSNPN; CDR2 reads SVGIG (reference sequence). V was shortened by 0 bases and J by 0 bases, with 3 bases between the two germline ends. CDR3 protein: CAWSVDSNQPQHF. The CDR3 bases are TGTGCCTGGAGTGTGGATAGCAATCAGCCCCAGCATTTT. The full variable domain, rest sourced from reference TRBV30 and TRBJ1-5, is SQTIHQWPATLVQPVGSPLSLECTVEGTSNPNLYWYRQAAGRGLQLLFYSVGIGQISSEVPQNLSASRPQDRQFILSSKKLLLSDSGFYLCAWSVDSNQPQHFGDGTRLSIL.

V and J are TRBV6-6 and TRBJ1-6; 7 positions agree with TRBD1. Germline CDR1 and CDR2: MNHNY and SVGAGI (reference sequence). Trimming removed 5 bases from V and 7 bases from J; junction bases left unmatched: 5. The CDR3 is made up of 14 amino acids. The CDR3 spells CASSPRQGNSPLHF. DNA for the CDR3: TGTGCCAGCAGTCCTCGACAGGGAAATTCACCCCTCCACTTT.

The chain employs TRBV7-9 and TRBJ1-1; D is perhaps TRBD1 (5 bases). CDR1 SEHNR and CDR2 FQNEAQ come from the germline V gene (reference sequence). CDR3 length equals 13 residues. Trimming took 1 base from V and 3 from J, leaving 6 bases between them. In nucleotides, the CDR3 is TGTGCCAGCAGCTTAGGAGGGGACACTGAAGCTTTCTTT. Amino acid sequence: CASSLGGDTEAFF.

The chain carries TRBV6-5 and TRBJ2-3; possible D gene TRBD2, 6 bases. Trimming cost V 10 bases and J 4 bases, with 15 bases left between them. This CDR3 is 13 amino acids long. CDR1 is MNHEY and CDR2 is SVGAGI in the germline V gene. The CDR3 DNA reads TGTGCCACCCGATGGGGAGGCCCAGATACGCAGTATTTT. Encoded protein: CATRWGGPDTQYF.

This rearrangement joins TRBV29-1 to TRBJ1-2; 7 nucleotides agree with TRBD1. CDR3 size: 15 residues. CDR1 and CDR2 from the germline V gene are SQVTM and ANQGSEA. The J segment lost 4 bases and the V segment lost 6 bases, leaving 14 bases of the junction unmatched. CDR3 sequence: CSVVFPGQDAYGYTF. DNA of the CDR3: TGCAGCGTCGTATTCCCTGGACAGGACGCCTATGGCTACACCTTC.

V is TRBV5-1 and J is TRBJ2-2, with D perhaps matching TRBD1 or TRBD2 (5 bases each). Trimming stripped 6 bases from V and 7 bases from J, with 16 bases between. CDR1 is SGHRS, CDR2 YFSETQ, per germline. CDR3 size: 14 residues. The CDR3 DNA follows: TGCGCCAGCAACACCGGGACCCAACACGGGGAGCTGTTTTTT. It codes for CASNTGTQHGELFF.

The gene calls are TRBV7-2 and TRBJ2-7; maybe TRBD2 (5 bases). In germline, CDR1 is SGHTA, CDR2 FQGNSA. With 7 bases removed from V and 2 bases from J, the gap between germline ends came to 15 bases. This CDR3 contains 14 residues. CDR3 in amino acids: CASTPAAVAYEQYF. In DNA form, the CDR3 reads TGTGCCAGCACCCCAGCGGCGGTTGCCTACGAGCAGTACTTC.

About this clone: Germline is not matched at one junction end, which may reflect a read error. The V gene is TRBV11-2, the J gene TRBJ1-4; unclear D gene. Germline V gene lookup returns CDR1 SGHAT and CDR2 FQNNGV. The CDR3 length is 14 residues. The DNA for the CDR3 is TGTGCCAGCACCTTAGTGTTAGGAAATGAAAAACTGTTTTTT. Its protein product is CASTLVLGNEKLFF.

This rearrangement joins TRBV19 to TRBJ2-3; 8 nucleotides align to TRBD1. With V trimmed by 6 bases and J by 3 bases, 11 bases remained unmatched. Germline values: CDR1 LNHDA, CDR2 SQIVND (reference sequence). The CDR3 sequence is 16 residues long. The CDR3 here is CASRVGTGGPTDTQYF. The CDR3 nucleotides read TGTGCCAGTAGAGTAGGAACAGGGGGACCTACAGATACGCAGTATTTT.

The CDR3 sequence is CASWEGSGEQYF. The DNA for the CDR3 is TGTGCCTCCTGGGAAGGTTCCGGGGAGCAGTACTTC. The rearrangement uses TRBV19 and TRBJ2-7; D unclear. The CDR3 contains 12 residues. Germline lookup yields CDR1 LNHDA and CDR2 SQIVND (reference sequence). Trimming took off 11 bases at V and 7 bases at J, with 18 bases between the two ends.

The chain links TRBV5-6 to TRBJ1-1; D perhaps matches TRBD1 (6 bases). The germline V and J ends were trimmed by 5 bases and 2 bases, with 13 bases remaining between them. This CDR3 spans 14 amino acids. CDR1 is SGHDT, CDR2 YYEEEE, per germline. This CDR3 reads CASSYPGANTEAFF. For the CDR3, the DNA is TGTGCCAGCAGTTACCCAGGGGCCAACACTGAAGCTTTCTTT.

The chain joins TRBV27 to TRBJ2-5; D ambiguous. The J call could be wrong; TRBJ2-7 is a better fit for the DNA end. Germline V gene data show CDR1 as MNHEY and CDR2 as SMNVEV (reference sequence). There are 13 residues in the CDR3. The CDR3 region has the DNA TGTGCCAGCAAGACCGGGCGAACCTACGAGCAGTACTTC. Translated: CASKTGRTYEQYF.

This chain links TRBV5-1 with TRBJ1-4, with D hard to call. The CDR3 loop spans 15 amino acids. In germline, CDR1 is SGHRS, CDR2 YFSETQ. V lost 3 bases and J 8 bases, leaving 17 bases between the germline ends. The CDR3 loop is CASSWAGEVREKLFF. CDR3 bases: TGCGCCAGCAGCTGGGCCGGGGAAGTGCGGGAAAAACTGTTTTTT.